The 9 T cell receptor beta chains given below trace back to one sample, sequenced in a study of CD4 T cells in relation to SARS-CoV-2 and coronaviruses. Some clones are missing from TCRdb's copy, which holds only in-frame ones; the method was immunoSEQ multiplex PCR. The table lists roughly 57,000 clones, roughly 85% of them singletons. Before the COVID-19 pandemic, during about 2011-2019, CD4+ T cells were taken from unexposed donors. Material for sequencing was memory CD4+ T cells from PBMCs. The origin of the receptors is a human donor in good health.

The V and J genes are TRBV30 and TRBJ1-3; TRBD1 might be the D (5 bases). Between the trimmed V and J ends, which lost 4 bases and 4 bases, there was a span of 8 bases. This CDR3 is 12 amino acids long. Germline lookup yields CDR1 GTSNPN and CDR2 SVGIG (reference sequence). In nucleotides, the CDR3 is TGTGCCTGGACGGGGGGGGGAAACACCATATATTTT. Translated: CAWTGGGNTIYF. Using reference TRBV30 and TRBJ1-3 for the parts outside the CDR3, the full variable domain is SQTIHQWPATLVQPVGSPLSLECTVEGTSNPNLYWYRQAAGRGLQLLFYSVGIGQISSEVPQNLSASRPQDRQFILSSKKLLLSDSGFYLCAWTGGGNTIYFGEGSWLTVV.

The chain employs TRBV7-2 and TRBJ1-5, with TRBD1 matching 9 bases. The CDR3 is made up of 19 amino acids. Losses at the gene ends were 2 bases for V and 2 bases for J; bases not matched to a gene: 13. Germline V lookup: CDR1 SGHTA, CDR2 FQGNSA. The CDR3 protein is CASSLRTGVWERGNQPQHF. The CDR3 nucleotides read TGTGCCAGCAGCTTAAGGACAGGGGTTTGGGAAAGGGGCAATCAGCCCCAGCATTTT.

The count of this clone is one. The chain recombines TRBV18 with TRBJ2-2; no reliable D call. The CDR3 is made up of 12 amino acids. Looked up from germline, CDR1 is KGHSH and CDR2 is LQKENI. V was shortened by 4 bases and J by 6 bases, with 6 bases between the two germline ends. The CDR3 reads CASSQTPGELFF. The CDR3 DNA sequence: TGTGCCAGCTCACAAACACCCGGGGAGCTGTTTTTT.

The chain couples TRBV7-2 to TRBJ1-4, with TRBD1 matching over 7 bases. V was clipped by 4 bases and J by 3 bases; unmatched bases: 8. Germline V gene data show CDR1 as SGHTA and CDR2 as FQGNSA. This CDR3 is built from 16 residues. The CDR3 spells CASSSGQTGPNEKLFF. The CDR3 DNA reads as TGTGCCAGCAGCTCGGGACAGACAGGACCTAATGAAAAACTGTTTTTT.

The rearrangement joins TRBV4-2 to TRBJ2-1, with D unclear. Trimming pared 4 bases from V and 5 bases from J, leaving 3 bases between. Germline CDR1 reads LGHNA; CDR2 reads YNFKEQ. This CDR3 has 11 residues. CDR3 nucleotides: TGTGCCAGCAGCCGGGACAATGAGCAGTTCTTC. As protein: CASSRDNEQFF.

This clone has just a few counts. The chain joins TRBV28 to TRBJ2-7, with D possibly being TRBD1 (5 bases). Germline CDR1 and CDR2: MDHEN and SYDVKM. CDR3 length: 16 residues. Trimming took off 9 bases at V and 5 bases at J, with 26 bases between the two ends. The CDR3 DNA is TGTGCCAGTAGGGAATGGACAAGGAGCCGTGCTCACGAGCAGTACTTC. This codes for CASREWTRSRAHEQYF.

This rearrangement joins TRBV28 to TRBJ1-2; no firm D call. The CDR3 totals 13 residues. CDR1 and CDR2 from the germline V gene are MDHEN and SYDVKM. Trimming removed 4 bases from V and 4 bases from J, with 10 bases in between. The CDR3 nucleotides are TGTGCCAGCAGTTCCGTCAATACCTATGGCTACACCTTC. Translating it yields CASSSVNTYGYTF.

The V call is TRBV7-2, the J call TRBJ2-1, with no clear D. In germline, CDR1 is SGHTA, CDR2 FQGNSA. The germline V and J ends were trimmed by 4 bases and 8 bases, with 6 bases remaining between them. The CDR3 covers 11 residues. The CDR3 bases are TGTGCCAGCAGCTCGGCAGATGAGCAGTTCTTC. Translated: CASSSADEQFF.

This chain uses TRBV28 with TRBJ2-5; 10 bases match TRBD1. Germline CDR1 reads MDHEN; CDR2 reads SYDVKM. This CDR3 has 15 residues. V lost 8 bases, J lost 2 bases, and 8 bases stayed unmatched. DNA for the CDR3: TGTGCCAGCGCGGGGACAGGGGTTTCTCAAGAGACCCAGTACTTC. This encodes CASAGTGVSQETQYF.